The 23 T cell receptor beta chains given below trace back to one sample, sequenced in a study of blood T cell repertoires in COVID-19. TCRdb's copy holds only in-frame clones and misses some; the assay was immunoSEQ multiplex PCR. The sample yields about 330,000 clones, more than 75% seen once. The sample was PBMCs or T cells enriched from blood (not recorded which). These receptor sequences come from a woman younger than 45 who had recovered from COVID-19.

This clone was seen a single time. The chain is built from TRBV5-6 and TRBJ2-3; possibly TRBD1 for D (6 bases). This CDR3 comprises 13 residues. Trimming removed 3 bases from V and 5 bases from J, with 10 bases in between. Germline V gene data show CDR1 as SGHDT and CDR2 as YYEEEE. The CDR3 loop reads CASSSLRGDTQYF. CDR3 in DNA: TGTGCCAGCAGCTCACTCAGGGGAGATACGCAGTATTTT.

The chain couples TRBV29-1 to TRBJ1-2; 7 bases match TRBD1. Germline CDR1 reads SQVTM; CDR2 reads ANQGSEA. The CDR3 covers 12 residues. V lost 4 bases to trimming and J lost 8 bases; unmatched junction nucleotides: 7. CDR3 sequence (DNA): TGCAGCGTTGGGTTTACAGGGGAGGGCTACACCTTC. Its translation is CSVGFTGEGYTF. Full variable domain (outside the CDR3, taken from reference TRBV29-1 and TRBJ1-2): SAVISQKPSRDICQRGTSLTIQCQVDSQVTMMFWYRQQPGQSLTLIATANQGSEATYESGFVIDKFPISRPNLTFSTLTVSNMSPEDSSIYLCSVGFTGEGYTFGSGTRLTVV.

The genes are TRBV29-1 and TRBJ1-3; no reliable D call. The V gene lost 7 bases and the J gene lost 4 bases, with 14 bases spanning the gap. The CDR3 consists of 13 residues. Germline-derived CDR1 and CDR2 are SQVTM and ANQGSEA. The CDR3 protein is CSAHTSMGNTIYF. Here the CDR3 DNA reads TGCAGCGCCCACACGTCCATGGGAAACACCATATATTTT. Full variable domain (outside the CDR3, taken from reference TRBV29-1 and TRBJ1-3): SAVISQKPSRDICQRGTSLTIQCQVDSQVTMMFWYRQQPGQSLTLIATANQGSEATYESGFVIDKFPISRPNLTFSTLTVSNMSPEDSSIYLCSAHTSMGNTIYFGEGSWLTVV.

The chain is built from TRBV7-9 and TRBJ1-4; no definite D call. Germline-derived CDR1 and CDR2 are SEHNR and FQNEAQ (reference sequence). This CDR3 is built from 14 residues. Trimming pared 5 bases from V and 7 bases from J, leaving 14 bases between. CDR3 loop: CASSQGSRGEKLFF. The CDR3 nucleotides are TGTGCCAGCAGCCAAGGATCCCGGGGTGAAAAACTGTTTTTT.

The chain carries TRBV5-6 and TRBJ2-5, with D maybe TRBD2 (7 bases). The CDR3 is made up of 11 amino acids. Germline V gives CDR1 SGHDT, CDR2 YYEEEE. Trimming pared 3 bases from V and 9 bases from J, leaving 9 bases between. The CDR3, as DNA: TGTGCCAGCAGCTACGGGGGGCCCCAGTACTTC. Its protein is CASSYGGPQYF.

This rearrangement joins TRBV29-1 to TRBJ1-2; a possible D gene is TRBD1 (6 bases). This CDR3 is built from 11 residues. Germline CDR1 is SQVTM and CDR2 is ANQGSEA. V was trimmed by 6 bases and J by 8 bases, leaving 13 bases between them. The CDR3 DNA sequence: TGCAGCGTACAACAGGGTAGCGGCTACACCTTC. Translation: CSVQQGSGYTF.

The rearrangement links TRBV29-1 to TRBJ2-1; 8 bases match TRBD1. The CDR3 runs to 14 residues. The V and J ends lost 7 bases and 8 bases, in that order; junction bases with no gene match: 13. Germline loops: CDR1 SQVTM, CDR2 ANQGSEA. The CDR3 spells CSAEGQGAVDEQFF. In nucleotides, the CDR3 is TGCAGCGCCGAGGGTCAGGGGGCTGTCGATGAGCAGTTCTTC.

J is TRBJ1-5 and V is TRBV10-3; 7 nucleotides agree with TRBD1. Germline trimming cut 7 bases from V and 4 bases from J; bases unmatched to any gene: 13. This CDR3 spans 16 amino acids. Per germline, CDR1 ENHRY and CDR2 SYGVKD. CDR3 nucleotides: TGTGCCATCACCTCTCCGACAGGGTTGGTTAATCAGCCCCAGCATTTT. Amino acid sequence: CAITSPTGLVNQPQHF.

This chain links TRBV29-1 with TRBJ1-1; D is perhaps TRBD1 (6 bases). Between the trimmed V and J ends, which lost 7 bases and 6 bases, there was a span of 21 bases. Per the germline V gene, CDR1 is SQVTM and CDR2 is ANQGSEA. CDR3 size: 14 residues. Here the CDR3 reads CSGSTDRLSAEAFF. The CDR3 DNA reads as TGCAGCGGATCTACAGACAGGCTTAGCGCTGAAGCTTTCTTT.

The CDR3 coding sequence is TGCGCCAGCAGCCCGGGGGGGGATAATTCACCCCTCCACTTT. Amino acid sequence: CASSPGGDNSPLHF. This chain joins TRBV5-1 and TRBJ1-6, with D possibly TRBD1 on 5 matching bases. The V end lost 4 bases, the J end lost 5 bases, and 10 bases lay between the germline ends. The CDR3 is made up of 14 amino acids. CDR1 and CDR2 from the germline V gene are SGHRS and YFSETQ.

The chain recombines TRBV5-1 with TRBJ1-1, with a tentative D call TRBD1 (6 bases). Trimming removed 7 bases from V and 0 bases from J, with 10 bases in between. From germline, CDR1 is SGHRS and CDR2 YFSETQ. The CDR3 has 13 residues. The CDR3 sequence: CASASGVNTEAFF. CDR3 nucleotide sequence: TGCGCCAGCGCATCAGGGGTGAACACTGAAGCTTTCTTT.

The chain links TRBV19 to TRBJ2-7, with 10 nucleotides matching TRBD1. The CDR3 spans 14 residues. Germline V CDR1 and CDR2: LNHDA, SQIVND (reference sequence). V gave up 6 bases and J gave up 3 bases; unmatched junction bases: 5. The CDR3 DNA reads as TGTGCCAGTAGGTACCGGGACAGGGGCTACGAGCAGTACTTC. Protein: CASRYRDRGYEQYF. The full variable domain, with the rest looked up from reference TRBV19 and TRBJ2-7, is DGGITQSPKYLFRKEGQNVTLSCEQNLNHDAMYWYRQDPGQGLRLIYYSQIVNDFQKGDIAEGYSVSREKKESFPLTVTSAQKNPTAFYLCASRYRDRGYEQYFGPGTRLTVT.

CDR3 in DNA: TGTGCCAGCAGCCGCGGGGGGGGTCCAGATACGCAGTATTTT. It is translated as CASSRGGGPDTQYF. The rearrangement joins TRBV3-1 (or the pseudogene TRBV3-2) to TRBJ2-3, with 9 bases matching TRBD2. J lost 4 bases, V lost 4 bases, and 3 bases had no gene match. Germline V gene data show CDR1 as LGHDT and CDR2 as YNNKEL (reference sequence). The CDR3 extends over 14 amino acids.

J is TRBJ2-3 and V is TRBV2, with a possible D match to TRBD1 (7 bases). The germline CDR1 and CDR2 sequences are SNHLY and FYNNEI. V lost 5 bases and J 0 bases, leaving 24 bases between the germline ends. The CDR3 extends over 19 amino acids. CDR3 DNA: TGTGCCAGCAGTCTTTACGGACGTGCAGGGGGGTCTAGCACAGATACGCAGTATTTT. Translating it yields CASSLYGRAGGSSTDTQYF.

V gene TRBV6-1 combines with J gene TRBJ2-5; tentative D call: TRBD2 (5 bases). V gave up 0 bases and J gave up 1 base, with 12 bases separating them. Germline-derived CDR1 and CDR2 are MNHNS and SASEGT. The CDR3 consists of 16 residues. The CDR3 DNA reads as TGTGCCAGCAGTGAAGCCTTGGGAGCCACCCAAGAGACCCAGTACTTC. Protein: CASSEALGATQETQYF.

V is TRBV7-2 and J is TRBJ2-1; tentatively, D is TRBD2 (5 bases). Germline V lookup: CDR1 SGHTA, CDR2 FQGNSA. This CDR3 region has 15 residues. Trimming removed 3 bases from V and 11 bases from J, with 20 bases in between. In nucleotides, the CDR3 is TGTGCCAGCAGCTTTTATAACGACGGGGTTGGTCAGCAGTTCTTC. The encoded protein is CASSFYNDGVGQQFF.

The chain has TRBV7-8 and TRBJ1-1, with D uncertain. The CDR3 has 15 residues. CDR1 and CDR2 (germline): SGHVS, FQNEAQ. Trimming left V 5 bases short and J 1 base short, with 14 bases between. The CDR3 DNA is TGTGCCAGCAGCACGAGAACAGTTACGAACACTGAAGCTTTCTTT. It is translated as CASSTRTVTNTEAFF.

The chain combines TRBV19 with TRBJ1-6; 7 bases match TRBD1. Trimming at V came to 4 bases and at J to 2 bases, leaving 11 bases not matched to a gene. The CDR3 is 18 residues long. Germline loops: CDR1 LNHDA, CDR2 SQIVND (reference sequence). The CDR3 DNA sequence: TGTGCCAGTAGTACAGCCACAGGGGAAGAGGCCTATAATTCACCCCTCCACTTT. Encoded protein: CASSTATGEEAYNSPLHF.

This clone was seen a few times. The chain links TRBV7-2 to TRBJ1-2; D gene uncertain. The germline CDR1 and CDR2 sequences are SGHTA and FQGNSA. The CDR3 covers 13 residues. V gave up 1 base and J gave up 4 bases, with 7 bases separating them. The CDR3 nucleotides read TGTGCCAGCAGCTTAGGGAGCGCCTATGGCTACACCTTC. This sequence encodes CASSLGSAYGYTF.

The chain is built from TRBV15 and TRBJ1-5, with D uncertain. The CDR3 runs 13 residues. Per the germline V gene, CDR1 is LNHNV and CDR2 is YYDKDF (reference sequence). V dropped 5 bases and J dropped 8 bases, with 13 bases sitting between them. CDR3 in amino acids: CATSRERGKPQHF. The CDR3 DNA sequence: TGTGCCACCAGCCGGGAGAGAGGAAAGCCCCAGCATTTT.

The chain joins TRBV21-1 to TRBJ1-1; TRBD1, the table's D call, lacks a check against the DNA. TRBV21-1 is an annotated pseudogene. The CDR3 has 14 residues. The CDR3 coding sequence is TGTGCCAGCAGTACTAACAGGGGGAAAACTGAAGCTTTCTTT. It specifies CASSTNRGKTEAFF.

This clone was counted only a few times. This sequence joins TRBV24-1 and TRBJ1-6, with TRBD1 identical over 7 bases. The junction had 3 bases not matched to a gene; V was cut back by 0 bases and J by 8 bases. The CDR3 runs to 15 residues. Germline V gene sequence: CDR1 KGHDR, CDR2 SFDVKD. The CDR3 bases are TGTGCCACCAGTGATTTGGACAGGGAATATTCACCCCTCCACTTT. This encodes CATSDLDREYSPLHF.

The rearrangement uses TRBV6-5 and TRBJ2-3; 7 bases line up with TRBD2. Germline V gene lookup returns CDR1 MNHEY and CDR2 SVGAGI. After removal of 8 bases from V and 0 bases from J, the junction contained 8 bases not matched to a gene. The CDR3 runs 15 residues. The CDR3 region is CASHWTGGSTDTQYF. CDR3 nucleotide sequence: TGTGCCAGCCACTGGACGGGGGGAAGCACAGATACGCAGTATTTT.